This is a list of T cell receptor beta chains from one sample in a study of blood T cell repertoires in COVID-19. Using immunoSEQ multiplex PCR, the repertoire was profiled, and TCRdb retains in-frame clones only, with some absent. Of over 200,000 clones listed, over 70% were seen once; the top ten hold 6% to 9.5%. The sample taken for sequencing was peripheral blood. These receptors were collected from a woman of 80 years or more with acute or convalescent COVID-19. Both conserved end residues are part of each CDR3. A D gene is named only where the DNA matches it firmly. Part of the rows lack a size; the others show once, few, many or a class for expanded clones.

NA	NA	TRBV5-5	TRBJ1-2	CASSPGVGGYTF	TGTGCCAGCAGCCCCGGGGTGGGTGGCTACACCTTC
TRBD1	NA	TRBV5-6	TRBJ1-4	CASSAITGTGGEKLFF	TGTGCCAGCAGCGCCATAACCGGGACAGGGGGGGAAAAACTGTTTTTT
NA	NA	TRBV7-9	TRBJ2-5	CASSLAGGQETQYF	TGTGCCAGCAGCTTAGCGGGGGGACAAGAGACCCAGTACTTC
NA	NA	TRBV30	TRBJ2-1	CAWSRSGGEQFF	TGTGCCTGGAGTCGTAGTGGTGGTGAGCAGTTCTTC
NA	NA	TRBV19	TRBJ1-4	CASNWNGGAGNEKLFF	TGTGCCAGTAATTGGAATGGCGGGGCGGGAAATGAAAAACTGTTTTTT
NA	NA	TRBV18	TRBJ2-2	CASSPGQDNGELFF	TGTGCCAGCTCACCAGGGCAGGATAACGGGGAGCTGTTTTTT
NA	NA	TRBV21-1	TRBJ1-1	CASSKGVAPKKTTEAFF	TGTGCCAGCAGCAAAGGCGTTGCGCCTAAAAAAACCACTGAAGCTTTCTTT
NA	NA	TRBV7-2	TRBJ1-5	CASSLGGGDQPQHF	TGTGCCAGCAGCTTAGGGGGGGGAGATCAGCCCCAGCATTTT
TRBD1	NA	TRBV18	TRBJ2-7	CASSPGTGGVEQYF	TGTGCCAGCTCTCCCGGGACAGGGGGCGTTGAGCAGTACTTC
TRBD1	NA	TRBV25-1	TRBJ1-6	CASTGQGSSYNSPLHF	TGTGCCAGCACAGGACAGGGCAGCTCCTATAATTCACCCCTCCACTTT
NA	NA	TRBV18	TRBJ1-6	CASSLTGSSNSPLHF	TGTGCCAGCTCACTAACAGGGAGTAGTAATTCACCCCTCCACTTT
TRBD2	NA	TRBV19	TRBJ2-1	CASSRGLAVSDEQFF	TGTGCCAGTAGTAGAGGACTAGCGGTGTCTGATGAGCAGTTCTTC
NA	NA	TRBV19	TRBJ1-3	CASQKTVGNTIYF	TGTGCCAGTCAAAAAACGGTTGGAAACACCATATATTTT
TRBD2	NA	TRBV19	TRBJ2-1	CASSTRTSGITYNEQFF	TGTGCCAGTAGTACACGGACTAGCGGGATAACCTACAATGAGCAGTTCTTC
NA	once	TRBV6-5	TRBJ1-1	CASSYSQAPRTEAFF	TGTGCCAGCAGTTACTCTCAGGCCCCCCGTACTGAAGCTTTCTTT
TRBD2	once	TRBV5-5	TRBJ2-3	CASSLGPLAGGLGTQYF	TGTGCCAGCAGCTTGGGGCCACTAGCGGGGGGCCTAGGGACGCAGTATTTT
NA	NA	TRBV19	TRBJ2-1	CASSYHSSYNEQFF	TGTGCCAGTAGTTACCACAGCTCCTACAATGAGCAGTTCTTC
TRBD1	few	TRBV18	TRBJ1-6	CASSAQGVGTVGSPLHF	TGTGCCAGCTCAGCCCAGGGGGTCGGGACAGTAGGATCACCCCTCCACTTT
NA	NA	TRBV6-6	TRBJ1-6	CASSYNLDSPLHF	TGTGCCAGCAGTTACAATTTAGATTCACCCCTCCACTTT
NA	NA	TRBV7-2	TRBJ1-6	CASSPPPGESPLHF	TGTGCCAGCAGTCCCCCGCCGGGGGAATCACCCCTCCACTTT
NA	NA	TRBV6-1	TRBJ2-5	CASSESPTGLATQYF	TGTGCCAGCAGTGAATCCCCGACAGGACTTGCGACCCAGTACTTC
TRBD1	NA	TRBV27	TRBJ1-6	CASGATQGALESPLHF	TGTGCCAGCGGTGCTACACAGGGGGCGCTTGAATCACCCCTCCACTTT
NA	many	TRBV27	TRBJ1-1	CASSSRGNEAFF	TGTGCCAGCAGTTCGAGGGGGAATGAAGCTTTCTTT
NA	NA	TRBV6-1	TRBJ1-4	CASSDQGIFREKLFF	TGTGCCAGCAGTGATCAGGGAATATTTCGTGAAAAACTGTTTTTT
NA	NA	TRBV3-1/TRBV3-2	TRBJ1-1	CASSQWGGGTNTEAFF	TGTGCCAGCAGCCAATGGGGGGGAGGGACTAACACTGAAGCTTTCTTT
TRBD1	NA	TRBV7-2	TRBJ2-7	CASSARYGQGAEQYF	TGTGCCAGCAGCGCAAGATACGGACAGGGGGCCGAGCAGTACTTC
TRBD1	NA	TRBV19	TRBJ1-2	CASSIGDRVYGYTF	TGTGCCAGTAGTATCGGGGACAGGGTATATGGCTACACCTTC
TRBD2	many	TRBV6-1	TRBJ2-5	CASSAYRLAGPLETQYF	TGTGCCAGCAGTGCCTACCGACTAGCGGGGCCCTTAGAGACCCAGTACTTC
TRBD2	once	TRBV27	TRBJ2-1	CASSLIAGGSRNEQFF	TGTGCCAGCAGCCTCATAGCGGGAGGGTCCCGCAATGAGCAGTTCTTC
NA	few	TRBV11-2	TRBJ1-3	CASSPEALATIYF	TGTGCCAGCAGCCCCGAGGCGTTGGCGACCATATATTTT
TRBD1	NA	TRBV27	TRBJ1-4	CASRPPIRTGDNEKLFF	TGTGCCAGCAGGCCACCAATCCGGACAGGGGATAATGAAAAACTGTTTTTT
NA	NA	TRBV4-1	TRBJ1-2	CASSQGVVQDGYTF	TGCGCCAGCAGCCAAGGGGTCGTGCAGGATGGCTACACCTTC
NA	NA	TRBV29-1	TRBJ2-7	CSVEYGGYEQYF	TGCAGCGTTGAATACGGCGGATACGAGCAGTACTTC
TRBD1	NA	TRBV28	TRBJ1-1	CASSPGQGTEAFF	TGTGCCAGCAGTCCGGGACAGGGGACCGAAGCTTTCTTT
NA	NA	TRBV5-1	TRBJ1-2	CASSPPGGGSRGYTF	TGCGCCAGCAGCCCTCCCGGCGGGGGATCGAGGGGCTACACCTTC
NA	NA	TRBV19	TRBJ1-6	CASKQRDNSPLHF	TGTGCCAGTAAACAGAGGGATAATTCACCCCTCCACTTT
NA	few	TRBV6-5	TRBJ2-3	CASSTGYTDTQYF	TGTGCCAGCAGCACAGGGTACACAGATACGCAGTATTTT
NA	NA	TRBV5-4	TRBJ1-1	CASSFESAGRTEAFF	TGTGCCAGCAGCTTTGAGTCGGCAGGAAGAACTGAAGCTTTCTTT
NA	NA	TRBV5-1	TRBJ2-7	CASSLRQGQDEQYF	TGCGCCAGCAGCTTGAGGCAGGGGCAGGACGAGCAGTACTTC
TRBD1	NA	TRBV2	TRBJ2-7	CASRRSGTGGGYEQYF	TGTGCCAGCAGACGGTCAGGGACAGGGGGTGGCTACGAGCAGTACTTC
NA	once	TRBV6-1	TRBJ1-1	CASSEVGGYTEAFF	TGTGCCAGCAGTGAGGTCGGGGGATACACTGAAGCTTTCTTT
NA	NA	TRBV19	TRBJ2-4	CASTPTVQNRLLAKNIQYF	TGTGCCAGTACTCCGACCGTTCAGAACAGGCTCCTAGCCAAAAACATTCAGTACTTC
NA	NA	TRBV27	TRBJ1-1	CASSLEPPVGRTNTEAFF	TGTGCCAGCAGTTTAGAACCCCCTGTGGGGAGAACGAACACTGAAGCTTTCTTT
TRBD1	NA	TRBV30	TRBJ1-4	CACKLQGDEKLFF	TGTGCCTGCAAACTCCAGGGGGATGAAAAACTGTTTTTT
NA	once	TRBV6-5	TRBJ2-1	CASRPNVQYNEQFF	TGTGCCAGCAGGCCGAATGTACAGTACAATGAGCAGTTCTTC
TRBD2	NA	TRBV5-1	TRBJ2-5	CASSSQAGVETQYF	TGCGCCAGCAGCTCCCAAGCGGGAGTAGAGACCCAGTACTTC
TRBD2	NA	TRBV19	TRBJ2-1	CASSLAGAHNEQFF	TGTGCCAGTAGCTTAGCGGGAGCTCACAATGAGCAGTTCTTC
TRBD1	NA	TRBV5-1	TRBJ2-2	CASSLDRGYPGELFF	TGCGCCAGCAGCTTGGACAGGGGCTACCCCGGGGAGCTGTTTTTT
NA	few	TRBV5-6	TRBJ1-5	CASSLNRDQPQHF	TGTGCCAGCAGCTTGAACAGGGATCAGCCCCAGCATTTT
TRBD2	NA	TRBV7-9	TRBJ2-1	CASSSSGGAKEQFF	TGTGCCAGCAGCTCAAGCGGGGGGGCTAAGGAGCAGTTCTTC
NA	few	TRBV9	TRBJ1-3	CASSVASGAGNTIYF	TGTGCCAGCAGCGTAGCGTCAGGCGCTGGAAACACCATATATTTT
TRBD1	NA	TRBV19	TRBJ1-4	CASTVQGVNEKLFF	TGTGCCAGTACCGTACAGGGGGTTAATGAAAAACTGTTTTTT
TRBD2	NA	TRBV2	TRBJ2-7	CASSEGASGASYEQYF	TGTGCCAGCAGTGAAGGTGCTAGCGGGGCCTCCTACGAGCAGTACTTC
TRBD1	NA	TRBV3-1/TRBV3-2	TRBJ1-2	CASSHRYRGLSYGYTF	TGTGCCAGCAGCCACCGCTACAGGGGGCTTAGCTATGGCTACACCTTC
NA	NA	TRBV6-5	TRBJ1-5	CASSLTGHDQPQHF	TGTGCCAGCAGTCTCACAGGGCACGATCAGCCCCAGCATTTT